This TCR beta chain was identified during a study of PD-L1 blockade in urothelial cancer. Overall study context: Each patient had 0 to 3 earlier chemotherapy regimens.

Trimming stripped 10 bases from V and 0 bases from J, with 11 bases between. Germline V CDR1 and CDR2: MNHGY, SAAAGT. The CDR3 is 13 amino acids. This clone has more than one count but fewer than ten. Data came from immunoSEQ multiplex PCR; TCRdb stores just in-frame clones and leaves some out. The data show around 40,000 clones, 35% to 40% seen once. This sample comprised tumor tissue, obtained before atezolizumab (anti-PD-L1) treatment. The genes are TRBV6-8 and TRBJ2-3, with D hard to call. The clonotype comes from a man in his sixties with urothelial cancer. The CDR3 protein is CAISVTSTDTQYF. CDR3 bases: TGTGCCATCTCAGTAACTAGCACAGATACGCAGTATTTT.